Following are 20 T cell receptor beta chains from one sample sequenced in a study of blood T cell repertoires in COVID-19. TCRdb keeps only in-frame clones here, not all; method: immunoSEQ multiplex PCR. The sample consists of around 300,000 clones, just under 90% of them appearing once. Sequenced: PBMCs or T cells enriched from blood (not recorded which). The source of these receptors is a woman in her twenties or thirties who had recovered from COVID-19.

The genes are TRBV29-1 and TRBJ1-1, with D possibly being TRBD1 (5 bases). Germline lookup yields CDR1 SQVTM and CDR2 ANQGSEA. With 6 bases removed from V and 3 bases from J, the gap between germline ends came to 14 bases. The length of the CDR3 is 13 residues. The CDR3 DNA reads TGCAGCGTCGCCCCAGACAGACACACTGAAGCTTTCTTT. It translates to CSVAPDRHTEAFF. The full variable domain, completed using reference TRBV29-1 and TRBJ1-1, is SAVISQKPSRDICQRGTSLTIQCQVDSQVTMMFWYRQQPGQSLTLIATANQGSEATYESGFVIDKFPISRPNLTFSTLTVSNMSPEDSSIYLCSVAPDRHTEAFFGQGTRLTVV.

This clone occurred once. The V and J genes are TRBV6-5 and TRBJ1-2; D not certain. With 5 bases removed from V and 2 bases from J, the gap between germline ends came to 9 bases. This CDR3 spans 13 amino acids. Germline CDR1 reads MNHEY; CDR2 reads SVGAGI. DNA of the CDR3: TGTGCCAGCAGTAACCGAGGAAACTATGGCTACACCTTC. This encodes CASSNRGNYGYTF.

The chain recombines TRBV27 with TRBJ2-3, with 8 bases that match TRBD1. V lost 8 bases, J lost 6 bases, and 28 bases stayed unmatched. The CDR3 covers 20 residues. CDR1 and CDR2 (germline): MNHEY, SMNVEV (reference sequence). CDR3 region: CASQHTGTGRSFYDSDTQYF. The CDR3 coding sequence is TGTGCCAGCCAGCACACCGGGACAGGTCGATCATTCTATGATTCGGATACGCAGTATTTT.

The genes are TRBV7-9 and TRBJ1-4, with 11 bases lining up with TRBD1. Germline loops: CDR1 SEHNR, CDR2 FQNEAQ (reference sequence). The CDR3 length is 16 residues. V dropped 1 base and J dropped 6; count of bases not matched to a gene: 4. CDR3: CASSLEPGQGDEKLFF. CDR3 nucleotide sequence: TGTGCCAGCAGCTTAGAACCGGGACAGGGGGATGAAAAACTGTTTTTT. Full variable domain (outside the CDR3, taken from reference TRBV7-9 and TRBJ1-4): DTGVSQNPRHKITKRGQNVTFRCDPISEHNRLYWYRQTLGQGPEFLTYFQNEAQLEKSRLLSDRFSAERPKGSFSTLEIQRTEQGDSAMYLCASSLEPGQGDEKLFFGSGTQLSVL.

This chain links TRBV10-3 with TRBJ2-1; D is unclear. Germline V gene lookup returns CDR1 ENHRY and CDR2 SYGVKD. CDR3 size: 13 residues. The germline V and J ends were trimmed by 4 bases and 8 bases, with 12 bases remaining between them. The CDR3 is CAISAGVLDEQFF. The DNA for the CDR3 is TGTGCCATCAGTGCCGGAGTTTTGGATGAGCAGTTCTTC.

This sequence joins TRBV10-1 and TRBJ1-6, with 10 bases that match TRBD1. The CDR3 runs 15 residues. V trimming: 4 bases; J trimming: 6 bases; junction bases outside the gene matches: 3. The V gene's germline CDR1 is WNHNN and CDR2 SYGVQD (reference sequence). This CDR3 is CASSGRDRGNSPLHF. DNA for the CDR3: TGCGCCAGCAGTGGCCGGGACAGGGGTAATTCACCCCTCCACTTT.

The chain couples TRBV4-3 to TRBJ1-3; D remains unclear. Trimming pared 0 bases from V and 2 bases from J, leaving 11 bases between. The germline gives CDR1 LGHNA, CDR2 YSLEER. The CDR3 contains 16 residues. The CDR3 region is CASSQDYRTAGNTIYF. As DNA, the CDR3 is TGCGCCAGCAGCCAAGATTATCGTACAGCTGGAAACACCATATATTTT.

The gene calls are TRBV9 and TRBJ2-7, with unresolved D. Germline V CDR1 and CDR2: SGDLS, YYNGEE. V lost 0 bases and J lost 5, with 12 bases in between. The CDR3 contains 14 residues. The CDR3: CASSVASGIDEQYF. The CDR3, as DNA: TGTGCCAGCAGCGTAGCTTCGGGTATCGACGAGCAGTACTTC.

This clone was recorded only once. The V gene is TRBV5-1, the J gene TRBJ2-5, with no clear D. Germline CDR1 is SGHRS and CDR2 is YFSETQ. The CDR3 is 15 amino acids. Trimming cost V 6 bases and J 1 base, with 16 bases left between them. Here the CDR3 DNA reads TGCGCCAGCACGAGACAACAGATGACCCAAGAGACCCAGTACTTC. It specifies CASTRQQMTQETQYF.

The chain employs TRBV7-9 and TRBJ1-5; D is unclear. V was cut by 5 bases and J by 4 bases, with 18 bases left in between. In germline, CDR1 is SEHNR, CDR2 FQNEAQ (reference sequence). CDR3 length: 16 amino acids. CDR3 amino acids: CASSRGEIVANQPQHF. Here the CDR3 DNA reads TGTGCCAGCAGCCGCGGGGAAATTGTCGCGAATCAGCCCCAGCATTTT.

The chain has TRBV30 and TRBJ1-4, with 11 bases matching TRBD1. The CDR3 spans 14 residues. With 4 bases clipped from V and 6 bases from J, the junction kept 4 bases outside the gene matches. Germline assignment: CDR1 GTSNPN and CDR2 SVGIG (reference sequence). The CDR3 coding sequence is TGTGCCTGGAACCCGGGACAGGGGGATGAAAAACTGTTTTTT. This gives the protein CAWNPGQGDEKLFF. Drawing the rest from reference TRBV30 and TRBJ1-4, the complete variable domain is SQTIHQWPATLVQPVGSPLSLECTVEGTSNPNLYWYRQAAGRGLQLLFYSVGIGQISSEVPQNLSASRPQDRQFILSSKKLLLSDSGFYLCAWNPGQGDEKLFFGSGTQLSVL.

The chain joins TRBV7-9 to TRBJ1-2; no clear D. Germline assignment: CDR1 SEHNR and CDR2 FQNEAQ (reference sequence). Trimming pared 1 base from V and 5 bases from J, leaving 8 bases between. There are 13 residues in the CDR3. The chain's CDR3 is CASSLGGLYGYTF. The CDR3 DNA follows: TGTGCCAGCAGCTTAGGCGGGCTTTATGGCTACACCTTC.

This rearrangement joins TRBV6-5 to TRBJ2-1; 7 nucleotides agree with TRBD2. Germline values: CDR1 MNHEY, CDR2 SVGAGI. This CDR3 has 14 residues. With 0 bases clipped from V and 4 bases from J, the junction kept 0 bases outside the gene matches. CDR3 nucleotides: TGTGCCAGCAGTTACTCGGGACTATACAATGAGCAGTTCTTC. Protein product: CASSYSGLYNEQFF.

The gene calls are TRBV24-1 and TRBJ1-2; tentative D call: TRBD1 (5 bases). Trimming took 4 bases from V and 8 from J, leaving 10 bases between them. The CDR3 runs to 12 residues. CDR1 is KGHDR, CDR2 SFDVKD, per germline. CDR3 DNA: TGTGCCACCAGTGACCCGACAGTAGGCTACACCTTC. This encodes CATSDPTVGYTF.

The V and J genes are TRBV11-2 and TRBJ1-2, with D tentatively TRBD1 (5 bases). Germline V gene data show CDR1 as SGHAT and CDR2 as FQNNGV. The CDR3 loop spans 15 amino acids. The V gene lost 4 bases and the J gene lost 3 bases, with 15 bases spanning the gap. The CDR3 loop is CASSYQMGLDYGYTF. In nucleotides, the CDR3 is TGTGCCAGCAGCTACCAAATGGGACTGGACTATGGCTACACCTTC.

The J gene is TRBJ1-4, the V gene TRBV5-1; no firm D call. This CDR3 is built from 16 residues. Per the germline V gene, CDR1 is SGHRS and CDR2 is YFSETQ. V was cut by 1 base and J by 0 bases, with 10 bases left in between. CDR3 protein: CASSLSGRTTNEKLFF. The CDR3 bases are TGCGCCAGCAGCTTGAGTGGGAGAACAACTAATGAAAAACTGTTTTTT.

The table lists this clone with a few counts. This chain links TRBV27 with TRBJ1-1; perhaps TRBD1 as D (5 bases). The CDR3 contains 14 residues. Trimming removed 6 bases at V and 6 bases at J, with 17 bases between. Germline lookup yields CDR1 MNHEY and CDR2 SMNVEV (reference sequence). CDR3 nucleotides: TGTGCCAGCAGCCCACGGGCAGGGAAGCCTGAAGCTTTCTTT. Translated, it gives CASSPRAGKPEAFF.

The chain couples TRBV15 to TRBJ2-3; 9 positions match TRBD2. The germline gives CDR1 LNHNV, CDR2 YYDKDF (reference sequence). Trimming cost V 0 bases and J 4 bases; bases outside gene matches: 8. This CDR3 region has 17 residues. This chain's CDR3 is CATSRDRLAGTADTQYF. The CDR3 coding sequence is TGTGCCACCAGCAGAGATAGGCTAGCGGGAACGGCAGATACGCAGTATTTT. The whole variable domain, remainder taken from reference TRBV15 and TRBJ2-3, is DAMVIQNPRYQVTQFGKPVTLSCSQTLNHNVMYWYQQKSSQAPKLLFHYYDKDFNNEADTPDNFQSRRPNTSFCFLDIRSPGLGDTAMYLCATSRDRLAGTADTQYFGPGTRLTVL.

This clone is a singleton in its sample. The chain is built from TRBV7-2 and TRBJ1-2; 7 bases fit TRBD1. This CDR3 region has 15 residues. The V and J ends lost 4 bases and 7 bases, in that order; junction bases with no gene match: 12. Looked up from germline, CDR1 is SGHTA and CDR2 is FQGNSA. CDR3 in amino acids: CASSSPLDRVSGYTF. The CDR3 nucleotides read TGTGCCAGCAGCTCCCCCCTCGACAGGGTGAGTGGCTACACCTTC. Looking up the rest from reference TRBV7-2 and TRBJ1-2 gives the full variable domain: GAGVSQSPSNKVTEKGKDVELRCDPISGHTALYWYRQSLGQGLEFLIYFQGNSAPDKSGLPSDRFSAERTGGSVSTLTIQRTQQEDSAVYLCASSSPLDRVSGYTFGSGTRLTVV.

The CDR3 sequence: CASSQEAAGAFYEQYF. The CDR3 region has the DNA TGCGCCAGCAGCCAAGAAGCGGCGGGAGCTTTCTACGAGCAGTACTTC. The chain recombines TRBV4-1 with TRBJ2-7; TRBD2 matches at 7 bases. This CDR3 comprises 16 residues. J was trimmed by 3 bases and V by 0 bases; bases with no gene match: 8. Per the germline V gene, CDR1 is MGHRA and CDR2 is YSYEKL.